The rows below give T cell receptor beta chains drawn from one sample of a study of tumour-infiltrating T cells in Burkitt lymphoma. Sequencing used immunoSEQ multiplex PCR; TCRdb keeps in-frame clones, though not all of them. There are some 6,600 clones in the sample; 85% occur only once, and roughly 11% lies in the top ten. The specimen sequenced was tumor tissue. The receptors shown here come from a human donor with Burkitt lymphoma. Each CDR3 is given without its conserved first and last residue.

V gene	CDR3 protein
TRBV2	ATGTGYETQY
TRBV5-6	ASSPTGPGELF
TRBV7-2	ASSPPGLAVPRF
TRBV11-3	ASSFPLAGGTETQY
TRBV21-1	ASSKVGTVSYEQY
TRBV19	ASSTGAETQY
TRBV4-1	ASSQGYEGRVEKLF
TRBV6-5	ASSYPRPL
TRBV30	AWRRQGDYEQY
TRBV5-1	ASSPVPGGGAGQPQH
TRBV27	ASSTREGEKLF
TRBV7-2	ASTPIWGGGTDTQY
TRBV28	ASSRIRTSEITYEQY
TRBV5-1	ASSLALQNNEQF
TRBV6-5	ASGQGALSPLH
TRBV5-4	ASSFGYSSYNEQF
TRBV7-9	ASSLINQPQH
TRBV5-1	ASSLRGEAYEQY
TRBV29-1	SAGLQANTEAF
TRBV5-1	ASSLSQGNTIY
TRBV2	ASTYSGGAF
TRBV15	ATSREKTGVSYEQY
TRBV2	ASNQGPTNEKLF
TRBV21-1	ASSPFQGTGGGQPQH
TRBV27	ASSISGSTDTQY
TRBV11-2	ASSLAITDTQY
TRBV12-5	ASGLGLRGTEAF
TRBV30	AWSRGRAVDTIY
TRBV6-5	ASNPTGQGAHGYT
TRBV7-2	ASSYGTSGVGNEQF
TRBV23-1	ASSQAWTVSSYEQY
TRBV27	ASSLFPAGNQPQH
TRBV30	AWSVSSGGSPLH
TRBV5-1	ASSSTQGAGYGYT
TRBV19	ASSITGLKGQVVAKNIQY
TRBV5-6	ASSLSSGRTGELF
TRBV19	ASSLGAGNTEAF
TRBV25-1	ASSFAPDTEAF
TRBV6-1	ASSGREGRTEAF
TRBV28	ASSLVQGQGNSGANVLT
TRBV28	ASSEVGGYGYT
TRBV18	ASSQDAGGLT
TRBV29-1	SATSSGNTIY
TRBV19	ASKQGGANVLT
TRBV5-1	ASRQTGELF
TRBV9	ASRGTGDTQY